This TCR beta chain was retrieved from a study of T cell repertoires in cytomegalovirus infection. About the study: Matching HLA type and CMV infection were both indicated by public TCR beta signatures.

This CDR3 region has 18 residues. V dropped 4 bases and J dropped 3; count of bases not matched to a gene: 10. Germline V CDR1 and CDR2: SEHNR, FQNEAQ (reference sequence). TCRdb processed the reads anew with MiXCR; each CDR3 protein has one entry. The table shows fewer than 900,000 distinct CDR3 sequences, with around 29% occurring only once. At least ten counts were recorded for this clonotype. As yet, its antigen is unknown. The sequences come from cultured CD8+ T cells from PBMCs, collected from culture after CMV antigen stimulation. This sequence was found in a human donor in good health (CMV status not recorded). Some clones in this sample may be carry-over from other donors' samples. The V and J genes are TRBV7-9 and TRBJ2-1, with 12 bases that match TRBD2. The CDR3 spells CASSSPTSGGSFYNEQFF. The CDR3 DNA sequence: TGTGCCAGCAGCTCCCCGACTAGCGGGGGTTCCTTCTACAATGAGCAGTTCTTC.